This TCR beta chain was sequenced for a study of T cells after yellow fever vaccination (dated by TCRdb to the late 2010s). Describing the broader study: The SMART-Seq v4 Ultra Low Input RNA kit was used to prepare libraries from fractions with low cell numbers. Blood was collected at multiple timepoints before and after primary and secondary immunization, and bulk PBMC replicates and cell subsets were isolated. The cohort comprised two healthy male donors, one aged 18 to 30 and one aged 30 to 40 years. Bulk TCR alpha and beta repertoires were sequenced longitudinally to track T-cell clones before and after primary and booster YFV17D yellow fever vaccination. Points the paper makes about the study in general: A small share of clonotypes was detected in both CD4 and CD8 compartments, with the overlap likely arising from convergent recombination. Computational filtering was required because FACS-sorted repertoires could contain abundant contaminating clonotypes from the bulk population. Most clones expanded after primary vaccination were re-detected after the booster (approximately 96% of CD4 and about nine tenths of CD8), suggesting broad memory maintenance. The secondary T-cell response was found to be weaker but faster than the primary response, with a peak reached on day 5 rather than on day 15. Because only a couple of donors were included in the study, the extent to which the findings can be generalized is limited.

What this sample's treatment or condition label stands for: live attenuated yellow fever vaccine strain. Two biological replicates of bulk PBMCs were collected at each blood-draw timepoint. A standard Ficoll-Paque protocol was used to isolate PBMCs from peripheral blood. TriZol was used to extract RNA from bulk PBMCs, CD4 and CD8 fractions, and dextramer-positive and dextramer-negative fractions. Remarks on this clonotype: Its binding antigen is unknown. No base quality information exists; no much larger clone differs at one position.

Synthesis of TCR cDNA relied on 5'RACE template switching, a step that introduced a universal primer site along with unique molecular identifiers. Priming of cDNA synthesis was performed from both the TCR alpha and TCR beta constant segments. Libraries were amplified in two PCR steps, with sample barcodes and sequencing adapters added in the second step. Sequencing of libraries was performed on Illumina HiSeq 2500 (2x100 bp) or NovaSeq (2x150 bp). On the authors' methods: MIGEC was used to demultiplex reads and collapse the reads into UMI consensus sequences, and MiXCR was used for V(D)J alignment. Clonotypes responding to the vaccine were identified with edgeR on replicate PBMC samples, with the criteria of FDR below 0.01 and a log2 fold change above 5 up to day 15. Each bulk clonotype received a CD4 or CD8 identity based on whether the sequenced CD4 or CD8 repertoire contained that clonotype at higher abundance. The public reads were run again by TCRdb, first through fastp at Q25 and then through MiXCR, and only productive beta chains were kept. Here each entry gathers all rows of one CDR3 protein and keeps the most common genes and DNA. None of the V and J calls come from the authors' own analysis; TCRdb made them. The sample includes just under 600,000 distinct CDR3 sequences, with roughly 14% observed a single time. The ten largest clonotypes hold about 14% of the sample.

The sequence was collected from a man aged 25-40 years who received the YFV17D yellow fever vaccine. The sequencing used PBMCs, collected on the day of the yellow fever booster vaccination.

The CDR3 protein is CATSDPGAPGELFF. The nucleotides are TGTGCCACCAGTGACCCAGGGGCCCCCGGGGAGCTGTTTTTT. The V and J segments used are TRBV24-1 and TRBJ2-2; the D region possibly corresponds to TRBD1 (6 bases align). The germline V gene encodes CDR1 KGHDR and CDR2 SFDVKD. Trimming removed 4 bases from V and 6 bases from J, leaving 11 bases between the germline ends. The CDR3 contains 14 residues, cysteine and phenylalanine counted. The read is trimmed to its CDR3 DNA, 42 bases read in frame from base 1.